This is a list of T cell receptor beta chains from one sample in a study of cytomegalovirus exposure and HLA in healthy donors. The method was immunoSEQ multiplex PCR; TCRdb's version includes in-frame clones alone and lacks a portion of them. Seen here are tens of thousands of clones, about 76% observed once, and the top ten hold over 12%. The sequenced sample consisted of PBMCs. The receptor source for this set is a woman aged 40 to 50 in good health and CMV-seropositive. Both conserved end residues are part of each CDR3. A D gene is named only where the DNA matches it firmly. Clone size is given for some rows only: seen once, a few or many times, or a class if the clone is expanded.

CDR3	DNA	length	D	size	V	J
CASSGGPGDTQYF	TGTGCCAGCAGTGGGGGGCCGGGGGATACGCAGTATTTT	13	NA	NA	TRBV2	TRBJ2-3
CASGGRGAGHGYTF	TGTGCCAGCGGGGGACGGGGGGCTGGTCATGGCTACACCTTC	14	NA	NA	TRBV9	TRBJ1-2
CASSESGSGTDTQYF	TGCGCCAGCAGTGAAAGCGGATCTGGCACAGATACGCAGTATTTT	15	NA	NA	TRBV5-1	TRBJ2-3
CASTRGNTEAFF	TGTGCCAGCACCAGAGGGAACACTGAAGCTTTCTTT	12	NA	NA	TRBV2	TRBJ1-1
CASSQEVSDPGNTIYF	TGTGCCAGCAGCCAAGAAGTGTCAGATCCTGGAAACACCATATATTTT	16	NA	NA	TRBV4-2	TRBJ1-3
CASSPLSGTGGYEQYF	TGTGCCAGCTCACCCCTGTCGGGGACAGGGGGCTACGAGCAGTACTTC	16	TRBD1	NA	TRBV18	TRBJ2-7
CASSPRPGTGGSGYTF	TGTGCCAGCAGCCCGAGACCCGGGACAGGGGGCAGTGGCTACACCTTC	16	TRBD1	NA	TRBV5-8	TRBJ1-2
CSGKRTESGTEAFF	TGCAGCGGGAAAAGGACAGAATCCGGCACTGAAGCTTTCTTT	14	NA	NA	TRBV29-1	TRBJ1-1
CASSIHGSGNQETQYF	TGTGCCAGTAGTATCCATGGTAGCGGGAACCAAGAGACCCAGTACTTC	16	TRBD2	NA	TRBV19	TRBJ2-5
CASSPPAGGLYEQYF	TGTGCCAGCAGTCCCCCTGCGGGGGGCTTGTACGAGCAGTACTTC	15	TRBD2	NA	TRBV28	TRBJ2-7
CASSGPRDRRNTEAFF	TGCGCCAGCAGTGGTCCACGGGACAGGAGGAACACTGAAGCTTTCTTT	16	TRBD1	NA	TRBV10-1	TRBJ1-1
CASSLDGTSGSASGNEQFF	TGTGCCAGCAGCTTGGATGGGACTAGCGGGAGCGCCTCCGGGAATGAGCAGTTCTTC	19	TRBD2	few	TRBV5-4	TRBJ2-1
CASSQERARGMQETQYF	TGTGCCAGCAGCCAAGAACGGGCCAGGGGGATGCAGGAGACCCAGTACTTC	17	TRBD1	NA	TRBV4-2	TRBJ2-5
CASSPPGEQFF	TGTGCCAGCAGCCCCCCAGGTGAGCAGTTCTTC	11	NA	NA	TRBV7-2	TRBJ2-1
CASSQDLDEQYF	TGTGCCAGCAGCCAAGACCTAGACGAGCAGTACTTC	12	NA	NA	TRBV4-2	TRBJ2-7
CASSPPLPESGEQFF	TGTGCCAGCTCACCACCGTTGCCCGAAAGCGGTGAGCAGTTCTTC	15	NA	few	TRBV18	TRBJ2-1
CASSGTGNQPQHF	TGTGCTAGCAGCGGGACAGGGAACCAGCCCCAGCATTTT	13	TRBD1	NA	TRBV7-7	TRBJ1-5
CASSLGRQAEYF	TGCGCCAGCAGCTTGGGGCGGCAAGCTGAGTATTTT	12	NA	NA	TRBV5-1	TRBJ2-3
CASSFDRDEQYF	TGTGCCAGCAGCTTTGACAGGGACGAGCAGTACTTC	12	TRBD1	NA	TRBV11-2	TRBJ2-7
CASSQATSGRAYEQYF	TGTGCCAGCAGCCAAGCGACTAGCGGGAGGGCCTACGAGCAGTACTTC	16	TRBD2	once	TRBV14	TRBJ2-7
CASSPPIGNEQFF	TGTGCCAGCTCACCACCGATCGGGAATGAGCAGTTCTTC	13	NA	NA	TRBV18	TRBJ2-1
CASSHAGGQPQHF	TGCGCCAGCAGTCACGCAGGAGGCCAGCCCCAGCATTTT	13	NA	NA	TRBV4-3	TRBJ1-5
CASSLGTGFNYGYTF	TGTGCCAGCAGCTTGGGGACAGGGTTTAACTATGGCTACACCTTC	15	TRBD1	NA	TRBV7-9	TRBJ1-2
CATSRDGTTMNTEAFF	TGTGCCACCAGCAGAGATGGGACTACGATGAACACTGAAGCTTTCTTT	16	NA	NA	TRBV15	TRBJ1-1
CASLLGAVTEAFF	TGTGCCAGCCTTTTAGGGGCCGTCACTGAAGCTTTCTTT	13	NA	NA	TRBV6-1	TRBJ1-1
CASSLERSEQFF	TGTGCCAGCAGCCTGGAGAGGAGTGAGCAGTTCTTC	12	NA	NA	TRBV7-9	TRBJ2-1
CASSQTQGFEQYF	TGCGCCAGCAGCCAAACACAGGGGTTCGAGCAGTACTTC	13	TRBD1	NA	TRBV5-1	TRBJ2-7
CASSLDSHYGYTF	TGTGCCAGCAGCTTAGACAGCCACTATGGCTACACCTTC	13	NA	NA	TRBV7-9	TRBJ1-2
CASSFILAGGPGYEQYF	TGTGCCAGCAGTTTTATCCTAGCGGGAGGCCCAGGTTACGAGCAGTACTTC	17	TRBD2	NA	TRBV28	TRBJ2-7
CASSPKRGLGTDTQYF	TGTGCCAGCAGCCCAAAGCGGGGGCTTGGCACAGATACGCAGTATTTT	16	TRBD2	NA	TRBV7-8	TRBJ2-3
CASSFGPQETQYF	TGCGCCAGCAGCTTTGGGCCCCAAGAGACCCAGTACTTC	13	NA	NA	TRBV5-1	TRBJ2-5
CASSIGLAGDVEQFF	TGTGCCAGTAGTATAGGACTAGCGGGAGATGTTGAGCAGTTCTTC	15	TRBD2	NA	TRBV19	TRBJ2-1
CASSFNQGIGDTIYF	TGCGCCAGCAGCTTCAACCAGGGTATTGGGGACACCATATATTTT	15	NA	NA	TRBV4-3	TRBJ1-3
CASSWTGTGAVYEQYF	TGTGCCAGCAGTTGGACGGGGACAGGGGCTGTATACGAGCAGTACTTC	16	TRBD1	NA	TRBV28	TRBJ2-7
CASSYRQGAGYGYTF	TGTGCCAGCAGTTACCGACAGGGGGCGGGCTATGGCTACACCTTC	15	TRBD1	NA	TRBV28	TRBJ1-2
CASSQEEADSYEQYF	TGCGCCAGCAGCCAAGAGGAGGCGGACTCCTACGAGCAGTACTTC	15	NA	few	TRBV4-1	TRBJ2-7
CASSFQLRDSEETQYF	TGTGCCAGCAGCTTTCAACTCCGGGACTCAGAAGAGACCCAGTACTTC	16	NA	NA	TRBV5-6	TRBJ2-5
CSAGRQNTEAFF	TGCAGCGCAGGCAGGCAGAACACTGAAGCTTTCTTT	12	NA	few	TRBV29-1	TRBJ1-1
CASSSDKPTEAFF	TGTGCCAGCAGCTCCGACAAGCCCACTGAAGCTTTCTTT	13	NA	NA	TRBV7-9	TRBJ1-1
CASSSGQHNQPQHF	TGTGCCAGCAGCTCCGGACAGCACAATCAGCCCCAGCATTTT	14	NA	NA	TRBV5-4	TRBJ1-5
CASSAGQGRFGVSYEQYF	TGTGCCAGCAGCGCGGGACAGGGGAGGTTTGGAGTCTCCTACGAGCAGTACTTC	18	TRBD1	NA	TRBV13	TRBJ2-7
CASSLVGLAANEQFF	TGTGCCAGCAGCTTAGTTGGACTAGCGGCAAATGAGCAGTTCTTC	15	TRBD2	NA	TRBV7-6	TRBJ2-1
CASSHDSAGELFF	TGCGCCAGCAGCCATGACTCGGCCGGGGAGCTGTTTTTT	13	NA	once	TRBV4-3	TRBJ2-2
CASSLGSRGSTDTQYF	TGTGCTAGCAGCTTAGGGTCTAGAGGAAGCACAGATACGCAGTATTTT	16	NA	NA	TRBV7-7	TRBJ2-3
CASSTPGKGATNEKLFF	TGTGCCAGTAGTACCCCCGGGAAGGGAGCAACTAATGAAAAACTGTTTTTT	17	NA	NA	TRBV19	TRBJ1-4
CASKVEPTYNEQFF	TGTGCCAGTAAAGTCGAACCAACTTACAATGAGCAGTTCTTC	14	NA	NA	TRBV19	TRBJ2-1
CASSPGRGSTEAFF	TGTGCCAGCAGCCCCGGGAGGGGGTCCACTGAAGCTTTCTTT	14	NA	NA	TRBV7-3	TRBJ1-1
CAAQGRGEQFF	TGTGCCGCCCAAGGCAGGGGAGAGCAGTTCTTC	11	NA	NA	TRBV27	TRBJ2-1
CASSPPGTGRYEQYF	TGTGCCAGCAGCCCCCCCGGGACAGGGAGGTACGAGCAGTACTTC	15	TRBD1	NA	TRBV28	TRBJ2-7
CASSPGRGANYGYTF	TGTGCCAGCAGCCCCGGGAGGGGGGCTAACTATGGCTACACCTTC	15	NA	NA	TRBV7-3	TRBJ1-2
CASGGDEQFF	TGTGCCAGCGGAGGGGATGAGCAGTTCTTC	10	NA	few	TRBV9	TRBJ2-1
CASSVGISGGSYNEQFF	TGTGCCAGCAGCGTAGGAATCAGCGGGGGGTCCTACAATGAGCAGTTCTTC	17	TRBD2	NA	TRBV9	TRBJ2-1
CASSLGLRAAHYEQYF	TGTGCCAGCAGCTTAGGGCTCAGGGCAGCTCATTACGAGCAGTACTTC	16	NA	once	TRBV7-2	TRBJ2-7
CASSQDRAWDTQYF	TGTGCCAGCAGTCAAGACAGGGCCTGGGATACGCAGTATTTT	14	TRBD1	NA	TRBV27	TRBJ2-3
CASSFQRPSTDTQYF	TGTGCCAGCAGCTTCCAGCGGCCTAGCACAGATACGCAGTATTTT	15	NA	NA	TRBV5-4	TRBJ2-3
CAWRLAGSNEQFF	TGTGCCTGGCGACTAGCGGGTTCCAATGAGCAGTTCTTC	13	TRBD2	NA	TRBV30	TRBJ2-1
CASSQARTVRGYTF	TGCGCCAGCAGCCAAGCCCGGACAGTACGGGGCTACACCTTC	14	NA	few	TRBV4-3	TRBJ1-2